The 14 T cell receptor beta chains in this list originate from one sample, sequenced in a study of T cell changes during pregnancy in multiple sclerosis (dated by TCRdb to about 2019). The method was the immunoSEQ multiplex PCR assay. The source is immuneACCESS, and TCRdb retained only in-frame sequences with V and J called. Part of the clones is not carried over; for the studies checked, unresolved V genes explain less than half of this, and the remainder is unexplained. For this sample there are tens of thousands of clones; approximately 91% appear just once. The ten largest clones represent approximately 6.1% of the sample. This material consisted of CD8+ T cells from peripheral blood mononuclear cells, taken in the second trimester of pregnancy. These receptors all stem from a female donor with multiple sclerosis, enrolled in a pregnancy study.

This clone was recorded once. This rearrangement joins TRBV10-3 to TRBJ1-1, with D unresolved. V was clipped by 3 bases and J by 4 bases, with 6 bases between them. This CDR3 comprises 12 residues. The germline CDR1 and CDR2 sequences are ENHRY and SYGVKD. CDR3 in DNA: TGTGCCATCAGTGACTATGGCACTGAAGCTTTCTTT. Its translation: CAISDYGTEAFF.

This rearrangement joins TRBV7-2 to TRBJ2-2, with D possibly TRBD2 on 6 matching bases. Trimming removed 1 base from V and 3 bases from J, with 9 bases in between. The CDR3 length is 15 residues. Germline V lookup: CDR1 SGHTA, CDR2 FQGNSA. The CDR3 here is CASSLGEADTGELFF. The DNA of the CDR3 is TGTGCCAGCAGCTTAGGGGAGGCGGACACCGGGGAGCTGTTTTTT.

V gene TRBV9 combines with J gene TRBJ1-3; TRBD1 is a possible D gene (5 bases). The ends were cut back, 0 bases at V and 1 base at J, with 11 bases in the middle. Germline CDR1 is SGDLS and CDR2 is YYNGEE. This CDR3 is built from 16 residues. This chain's CDR3 is CASSVVPQGSGNTIYF. In nucleotides, the CDR3 is TGTGCCAGCAGCGTAGTACCTCAGGGTTCTGGAAACACCATATATTTT.

The chain couples TRBV27 to TRBJ1-2, with unresolved D. The V gene lost 5 bases and the J gene lost 8 bases, with 15 bases spanning the gap. The germline CDR1 and CDR2 sequences are MNHEY and SMNVEV (reference sequence). The CDR3 covers 13 residues. CDR3 region: CASSPNPGRGYTF. In nucleotides, the CDR3 is TGTGCCAGCAGTCCTAATCCGGGGAGAGGCTACACCTTC.

V usage is TRBV19 and J usage is TRBJ2-7; 9 nucleotides agree with TRBD1. The CDR3 is 15 amino acids. Trimming removed 5 bases from V and 2 bases from J; junction bases left unmatched: 7. The germline V gene encodes CDR1 LNHDA and CDR2 SQIVND (reference sequence). The CDR3 spells CASSPGQGSAYEQYF. CDR3 DNA: TGTGCCAGTAGTCCCGGACAGGGGTCAGCCTACGAGCAGTACTTC.

The V call is TRBV5-1, the J call TRBJ2-2; possibly TRBD1 for D (5 bases). Between the trimmed V and J ends, which lost 2 bases and 6 bases, there was a span of 11 bases. CDR1 SGHRS and CDR2 YFSETQ come from the germline V gene. The CDR3 is 14 residues long. The CDR3 reads CASSFWGRPGELFF. As DNA, the CDR3 is TGCGCCAGCAGCTTTTGGGGCCGGCCCGGGGAGCTGTTTTTT.

The CDR3 nucleotides are TGCGCCAGCAGCCAAGACAGGGGGTGGTATGAGCAGTTCTTC. Protein sequence: CASSQDRGWYEQFF. This sequence joins TRBV4-3 and TRBJ2-1, with 7 bases fitting TRBD1. Per the germline V gene, CDR1 is LGHNA and CDR2 is YSLEER. The V segment lost 0 bases and the J segment 8 bases; nucleotides outside the gene matches: 4. CDR3 length equals 14 residues.

This clone has just a few counts. This chain joins TRBV28 and TRBJ2-7; 7 nucleotides agree with TRBD2. J was trimmed by 2 bases and V by 8 bases; bases with no gene match: 9. Per germline, CDR1 MDHEN and CDR2 SYDVKM. CDR3 length: 14 residues. CDR3 protein: CASGRGVEPYEQYF. CDR3 in DNA: TGTGCCAGCGGTCGGGGGGTCGAACCCTACGAGCAGTACTTC.

This CDR3 is CASSVDLNEQFF. The CDR3 bases are TGTGCCAGCAGCGTAGATCTGAATGAGCAGTTCTTC. The chain couples TRBV9 to TRBJ2-1, with no clear D. CDR1 and CDR2 from the germline V gene are SGDLS and YYNGEE. Trimming stripped 0 bases from V and 7 bases from J, with 5 bases between. The CDR3 runs to 12 residues.

This chain uses TRBV4-3 with TRBJ2-1, with 13 bases identical to TRBD2. Looked up from germline, CDR1 is LGHNA and CDR2 is YSLEER. This CDR3 has 19 amino acids. Unmatched junction bases numbered 14, after V lost 0 bases and J lost 9 bases. For the CDR3, the DNA is TGCGCCAGCAGCCAAGAATCTGCTACTAGCGGGAGGGTATTGGGTGAGCAGTTCTTC. Its translation is CASSQESATSGRVLGEQFF.

The chain has TRBV11-3 and TRBJ1-5, with D perhaps matching TRBD1 (5 bases). Trimming took off 5 bases at V and 1 base at J, with 9 bases between the two ends. CDR3 length: 14 amino acids. Germline-derived CDR1 and CDR2 are SGHNT and YENEEA. CDR3 nucleotide sequence: TGTGCCAGCAGCCCACAGGTGAGCAATCAGCCCCAGCATTTT. It is translated as CASSPQVSNQPQHF.

The CDR3 spells CASSLVPYNEQFF. The CDR3 DNA sequence: TGCGCCAGCAGCTTGGTTCCTTACAATGAGCAGTTCTTC. V gene TRBV5-1 combines with J gene TRBJ2-1; D is undetermined. Germline V lookup: CDR1 SGHRS, CDR2 YFSETQ. V lost 0 bases and J 4 bases, leaving 5 bases between the germline ends. This CDR3 region has 13 residues.

This chain links TRBV9 with TRBJ2-1; 7 bases match TRBD2. Germline lookup yields CDR1 SGDLS and CDR2 YYNGEE. Losses at the gene ends were 3 bases for V and 3 bases for J; bases not matched to a gene: 6. The CDR3 runs to 15 residues. As DNA, the CDR3 is TGTGCCAGCAGCGGTAATGCGGGAGACTACAATGAGCAGTTCTTC. Protein sequence: CASSGNAGDYNEQFF.

This rearrangement joins TRBV5-8 to TRBJ2-7; TRBD2 matches at 9 bases. Germline CDR1 SGHTS, CDR2 YDEGEE. The CDR3 is made up of 15 amino acids. V lost 4 bases and J lost 0; bases outside the gene matches: 5. In DNA, the CDR3 is TGTGCCAGCAGCATTTTTAGCGGGAGCTCCTACGAGCAGTACTTC. Protein: CASSIFSGSSYEQYF.